Below, 8 T cell receptor beta chains from the same sample are listed, as sequenced in a study of blood T cell repertoires in COVID-19. The table came from immunoSEQ multiplex PCR; TCRdb's copy has only in-frame clones and leaves some out. The sample shows under 300,000 clones, about 85% of them seen only once. Sequencing was done on a sample of PBMCs or T cells enriched from blood (not recorded which). Receptors originate from a woman between 45 and 65 years old who had recovered from COVID-19.

V and J are TRBV6-5 and TRBJ2-7; 7 nucleotides match TRBD2. This CDR3 region has 13 residues. The germline CDR1 and CDR2 sequences are MNHEY and SVGAGI. V was pared by 11 bases and J by 1 base, with 8 bases of the junction left unmatched. The CDR3 protein is CAATAGESYEQYF. The CDR3 nucleotides read TGTGCCGCTACTGCGGGGGAATCCTACGAGCAGTACTTC.

The rearrangement joins TRBV11-2 to TRBJ2-1, with 12 bases matching TRBD2. Germline V gene data show CDR1 as SGHAT and CDR2 as FQNNGV. The CDR3 contains 16 residues. Trimming cost V 5 bases and J 9 bases; bases outside gene matches: 11. DNA for the CDR3: TGTGCCAGCAGCCGGGGACTAGCGGGTTCACGTATTGAGCAGTTCTTC. Its translation: CASSRGLAGSRIEQFF.

The chain is built from TRBV28 and TRBJ1-6; D possibly corresponds to TRBD1 (5 bases). The CDR3 length is 15 residues. Germline V CDR1 and CDR2: MDHEN, SYDVKM. V was trimmed by 7 bases and J by 5 bases, leaving 15 bases between them. The CDR3 bases are TGTGCCAGCATCCCCGGGGGGGGGAATAATTCACCCCTCCACTTT. Its translation: CASIPGGGNNSPLHF.

CDR3 sequence (DNA): TGTGCCAGCAGCCCCGGGACAGGGGGGACTAATGAAAAACTGTTTTTT. Encoded protein: CASSPGTGGTNEKLFF. The genes are TRBV7-9 and TRBJ1-4, with 11 bases matching TRBD1. The length of the CDR3 is 16 residues. Germline trimming cut 5 bases from V and 2 bases from J; bases unmatched to any gene: 4. The germline V gene has CDR1 SEHNR and CDR2 FQNEAQ (reference sequence). The full variable domain, its missing parts supplied by reference TRBV7-9 and TRBJ1-4, is DTGVSQNPRHKITKRGQNVTFRCDPISEHNRLYWYRQTLGQGPEFLTYFQNEAQLEKSRLLSDRFSAERPKGSFSTLEIQRTEQGDSAMYLCASSPGTGGTNEKLFFGSGTQLSVL.

This sequence joins TRBV9 and TRBJ2-7; a possible D gene is TRBD2 (5 bases). This CDR3 region has 14 residues. CDR1 SGDLS and CDR2 YYNGEE come from the germline V gene. V lost 0 bases, J lost 2 bases, and 9 bases lay in between. The CDR3 region has the DNA TGTGCCAGCAGCGTAGGTAGCGCGGCCTACGAGCAGTACTTC. Translation gives CASSVGSAAYEQYF.

Points on this clone: This CDR3 is also generated by other DNA sequences in the sample. The chain links TRBV3-1 (or the pseudogene TRBV3-2) to TRBJ2-7; D gene unclear. The CDR3 has 13 amino acids. In germline, CDR1 is LGHDT, CDR2 YNNKEL (reference sequence). V was trimmed by 4 bases and J by 0 bases, leaving 7 bases between them. CDR3 in DNA: TGTGCCAGCAGCCGAGGATCCTCCTACGAGCAGTACTTC. The encoded protein is CASSRGSSYEQYF.

This rearrangement joins TRBV3-1 (or the pseudogene TRBV3-2) to TRBJ1-2; the D is unclear. The CDR3 length is 13 residues. Germline assignment: CDR1 LGHDT and CDR2 YNNKEL (reference sequence). Deletions cut 0 bases from V and 7 bases from J, with 9 bases between. CDR3 in amino acids: CASSQEGDGGYTF. In nucleotides, the CDR3 is TGTGCCAGCAGCCAAGAGGGAGACGGTGGCTACACCTTC.

V usage is TRBV16 and J usage is TRBJ1-5; 7 bases map to TRBD1. The CDR3 consists of 14 residues. CDR1 and CDR2 from the germline V gene are KGHSY and FQNENV. The V and J ends lost 0 bases and 7 bases, in that order; junction bases with no gene match: 3. This CDR3 reads CASSQSGQRQPQHF. In nucleotides, the CDR3 is TGTGCCAGCAGCCAATCGGGACAGCGCCAGCCCCAGCATTTT.